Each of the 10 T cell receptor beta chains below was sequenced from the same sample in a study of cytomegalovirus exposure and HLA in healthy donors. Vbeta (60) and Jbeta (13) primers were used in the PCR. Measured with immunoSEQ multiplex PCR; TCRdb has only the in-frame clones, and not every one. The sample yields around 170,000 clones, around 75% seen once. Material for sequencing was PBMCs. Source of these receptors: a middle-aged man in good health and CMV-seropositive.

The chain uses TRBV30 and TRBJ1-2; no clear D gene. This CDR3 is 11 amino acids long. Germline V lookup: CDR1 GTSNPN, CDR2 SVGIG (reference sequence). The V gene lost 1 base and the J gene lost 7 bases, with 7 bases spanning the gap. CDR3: CAWSEGGGYTF. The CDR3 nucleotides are TGTGCCTGGAGTGAGGGAGGTGGCTACACCTTC.

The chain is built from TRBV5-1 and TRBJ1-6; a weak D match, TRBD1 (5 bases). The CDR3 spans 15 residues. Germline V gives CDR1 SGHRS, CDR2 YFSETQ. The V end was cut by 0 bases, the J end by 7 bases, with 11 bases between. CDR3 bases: TGCGCCAGCAGCTTGGCCGGGGGTGGGAATTCACCCCTCCACTTT. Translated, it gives CASSLAGGGNSPLHF.

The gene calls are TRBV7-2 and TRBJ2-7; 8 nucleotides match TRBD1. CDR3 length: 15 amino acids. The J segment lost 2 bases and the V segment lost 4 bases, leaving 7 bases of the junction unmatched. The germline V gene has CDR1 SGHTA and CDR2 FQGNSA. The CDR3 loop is CASSSTPGQAYEQYF. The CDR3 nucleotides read TGTGCCAGCAGCTCGACACCGGGACAGGCCTACGAGCAGTACTTC.

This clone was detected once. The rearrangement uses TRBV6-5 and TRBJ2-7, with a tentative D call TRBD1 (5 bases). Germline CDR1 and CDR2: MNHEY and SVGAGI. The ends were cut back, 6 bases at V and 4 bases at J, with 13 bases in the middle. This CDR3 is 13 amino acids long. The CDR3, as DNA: TGTGCCAGCAGCAGGGCCCTCAGGTACGAGCAGTACTTC. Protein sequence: CASSRALRYEQYF.

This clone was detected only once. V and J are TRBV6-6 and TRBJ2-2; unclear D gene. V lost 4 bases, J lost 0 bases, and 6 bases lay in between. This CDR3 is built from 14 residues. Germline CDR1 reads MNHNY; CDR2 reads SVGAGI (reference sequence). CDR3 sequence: CASSFHSNTGELFF. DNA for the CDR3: TGTGCCAGCAGTTTCCATTCGAACACCGGGGAGCTGTTTTTT.

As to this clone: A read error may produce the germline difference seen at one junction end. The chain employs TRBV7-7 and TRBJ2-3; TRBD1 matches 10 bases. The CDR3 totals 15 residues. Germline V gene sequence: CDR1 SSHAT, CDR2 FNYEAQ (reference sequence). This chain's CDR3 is CASSLGTGVTDTQYF. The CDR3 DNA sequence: TGTGCTAGCAGCCTCGGGACAGGGGTCACAGATACGCAGTATTTT.

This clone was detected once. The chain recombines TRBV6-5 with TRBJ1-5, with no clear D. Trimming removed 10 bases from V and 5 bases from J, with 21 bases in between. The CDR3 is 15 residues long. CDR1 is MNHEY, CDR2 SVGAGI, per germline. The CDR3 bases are TGTGCCACCACCGCCAAAGGCGGAAATTATCAGCCCCAGCATTTT. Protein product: CATTAKGGNYQPQHF.

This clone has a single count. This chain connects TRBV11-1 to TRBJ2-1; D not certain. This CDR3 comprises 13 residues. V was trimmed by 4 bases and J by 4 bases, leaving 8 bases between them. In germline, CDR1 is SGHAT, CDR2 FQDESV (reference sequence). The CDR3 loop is CASSYVGYNEQFF. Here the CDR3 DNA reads TGTGCCAGCAGCTACGTCGGGTACAATGAGCAGTTCTTC.

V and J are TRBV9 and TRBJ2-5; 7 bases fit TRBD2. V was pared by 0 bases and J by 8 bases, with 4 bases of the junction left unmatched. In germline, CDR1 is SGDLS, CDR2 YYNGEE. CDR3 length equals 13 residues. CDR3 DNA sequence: TGTGCCAGCAGCGTAGATCCGGGGGGTACCCAGTACTTC. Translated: CASSVDPGGTQYF.

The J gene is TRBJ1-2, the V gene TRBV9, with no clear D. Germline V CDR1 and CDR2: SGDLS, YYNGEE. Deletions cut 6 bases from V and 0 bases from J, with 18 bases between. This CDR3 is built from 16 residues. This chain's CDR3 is CASTPLGGLSNYGYTF. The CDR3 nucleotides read TGTGCCAGCACCCCATTGGGCGGGCTTTCTAACTATGGCTACACCTTC.